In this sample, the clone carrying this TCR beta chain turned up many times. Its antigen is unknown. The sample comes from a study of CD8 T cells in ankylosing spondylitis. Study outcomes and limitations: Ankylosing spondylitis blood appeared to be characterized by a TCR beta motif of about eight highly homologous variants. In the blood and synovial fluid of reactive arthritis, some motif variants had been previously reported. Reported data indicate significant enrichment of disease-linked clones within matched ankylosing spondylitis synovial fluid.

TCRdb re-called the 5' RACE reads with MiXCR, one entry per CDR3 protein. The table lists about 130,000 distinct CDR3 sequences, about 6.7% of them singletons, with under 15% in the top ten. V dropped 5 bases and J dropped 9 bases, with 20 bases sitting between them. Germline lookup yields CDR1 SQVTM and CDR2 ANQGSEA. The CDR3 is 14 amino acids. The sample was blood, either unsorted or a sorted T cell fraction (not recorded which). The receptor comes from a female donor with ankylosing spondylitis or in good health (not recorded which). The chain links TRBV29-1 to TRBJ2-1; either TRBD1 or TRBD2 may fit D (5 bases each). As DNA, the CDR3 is TGCAGCGTTACTCGGGGCGGTAGGGCAGGTGAGCAGTTCTTC. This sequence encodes CSVTRGGRAGEQFF.